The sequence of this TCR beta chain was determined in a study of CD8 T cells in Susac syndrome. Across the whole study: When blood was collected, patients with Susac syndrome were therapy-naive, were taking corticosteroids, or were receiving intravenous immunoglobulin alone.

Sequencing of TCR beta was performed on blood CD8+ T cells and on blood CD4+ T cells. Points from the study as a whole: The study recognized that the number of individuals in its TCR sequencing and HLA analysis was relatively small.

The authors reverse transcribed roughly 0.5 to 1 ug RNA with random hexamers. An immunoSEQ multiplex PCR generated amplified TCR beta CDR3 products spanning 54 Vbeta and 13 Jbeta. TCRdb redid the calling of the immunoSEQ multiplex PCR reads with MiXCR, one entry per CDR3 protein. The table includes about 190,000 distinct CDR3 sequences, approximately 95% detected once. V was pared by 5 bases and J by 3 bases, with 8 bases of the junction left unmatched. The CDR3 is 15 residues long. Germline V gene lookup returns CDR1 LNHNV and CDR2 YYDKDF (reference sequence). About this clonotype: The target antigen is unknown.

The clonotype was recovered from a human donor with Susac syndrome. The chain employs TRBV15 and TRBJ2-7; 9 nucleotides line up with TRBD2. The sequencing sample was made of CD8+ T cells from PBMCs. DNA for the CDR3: TGTGCCACCAGCCGCCTTGAGCGGGAGGACTACGAGCAGTACTTC. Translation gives CATSRLEREDYEQYF.